A single sample gave rise to the 14 T cell receptor beta chains below, sequenced in a study of chemoradiotherapy in HPV16-positive cancers. The method was immunoSEQ multiplex PCR; TCRdb's version includes in-frame clones alone and lacks a portion of them. The profile shows around 1,000 clones, 70% to 85% of them singletons. The sample here was tumor tissue, taken from a patient who underwent chemoradiotherapy. The receptors here all came from a human donor with HPV-associated anogenital cancer.

This clone showed up just a few times. The chain is built from TRBV9 and TRBJ1-2; D may be TRBD1 (5 bases). V lost 0 bases and J lost 2, with 20 bases in between. The germline V gene encodes CDR1 SGDLS and CDR2 YYNGEE. There are 18 residues in the CDR3. This CDR3 is CASSVEPARGDGNYGYTF. The CDR3 DNA reads TGTGCCAGCAGCGTAGAGCCTGCCCGGGGGGACGGAAACTATGGCTACACCTTC.

On this clone itself: At one of its ends the junction is not consistent with the germline gene, which may arise from a read error. The chain uses TRBV4-1 and TRBJ2-5; 8 positions agree with TRBD2. The CDR3 contains 15 residues. In germline, CDR1 is MGHRA, CDR2 YSYEKL. The CDR3: CASSPRLTGGVSRDF. For the CDR3, the DNA is TGCGCCAGCAGCCCCAGACTGACCGGGGGGGTATCAAGGGACTTC.

The V and J genes are TRBV19 and TRBJ1-1, with 10 bases aligning to TRBD1. The CDR3 covers 15 residues. The junction had 5 bases not matched to a gene; V was cut back by 5 bases and J by 2 bases. Germline loops: CDR1 LNHDA, CDR2 SQIVND (reference sequence). The CDR3 reads CASSLGTGVNTEAFF. Written as DNA, the CDR3 is TGTGCCAGTAGTCTAGGGACAGGGGTAAACACTGAAGCTTTCTTT.

The genes are TRBV30 and TRBJ1-5, with D maybe TRBD1 (5 bases). The germline gives CDR1 GTSNPN, CDR2 SVGIG (reference sequence). The CDR3 has 16 residues. With 4 bases removed from V and 1 base from J, the gap between germline ends came to 17 bases. The CDR3 reads CAWKHTGSGSNQPQHF. CDR3 in DNA: TGTGCCTGGAAACACACAGGCTCCGGAAGCAATCAGCCCCAGCATTTT.

This clone has just a few counts. The chain has TRBV5-1 and TRBJ1-6; maybe TRBD1 (5 bases). The CDR3 loop spans 15 amino acids. CDR1 and CDR2 from the germline V gene are SGHRS and YFSETQ. V was shortened by 6 bases and J by 10 bases, with 20 bases between the two germline ends. In DNA, the CDR3 is TGCGCCAGCAACCAAGAGGGCAGGGACGGGTCACCCCTCCACTTT. It codes for CASNQEGRDGSPLHF.

This clone rates as large. The chain links TRBV2 to TRBJ1-6; D call uncertain. From germline, CDR1 is SNHLY and CDR2 FYNNEI. V was shortened by 9 bases and J by 9 bases, with 18 bases between the two germline ends. The CDR3 is made up of 14 amino acids. The CDR3 DNA reads as TGTGCCAGTCGGGAGGGATACGGAGCTTCACCCCTCCACTTT. Its protein is CASREGYGASPLHF.

This chain uses TRBV27 with TRBJ1-1; D remains unclear. This CDR3 comprises 15 residues. Germline CDR1 MNHEY, CDR2 SMNVEV (reference sequence). Deletions cut 7 bases from V and 0 bases from J, with 15 bases between. The CDR3 here is CASNLRPGMNTEAFF. DNA for the CDR3: TGTGCCAGCAATCTTCGACCGGGGATGAACACTGAAGCTTTCTTT.

The V gene is TRBV28, the J gene TRBJ2-7, with 7 bases fitting TRBD1. Germline-derived CDR1 and CDR2 are MDHEN and SYDVKM. The V gene end was trimmed by 5 bases and the J gene end by 2 bases; junction bases not matched to a gene: 6. The CDR3 extends over 14 amino acids. CDR3 in amino acids: CASSPQQGPYEQYF. In nucleotides, the CDR3 is TGTGCCAGCAGTCCCCAACAGGGGCCCTACGAGCAGTACTTC.

The chain carries TRBV4-3 and TRBJ2-3; a weak D match, TRBD2 (5 bases). The CDR3 is made up of 17 amino acids. V gave up 3 bases and J gave up 5 bases, with 21 bases separating them. Germline-derived CDR1 and CDR2 are LGHNA and YSLEER. The CDR3 bases are TGCGCCAGCAGCCAGGGTTGGTCGCGGGCCACACGAGATACGCAGTATTTT. Its translation is CASSQGWSRATRDTQYF.

Points on this clone: The junction differs from germline at one of its ends, possibly a read error. The chain couples TRBV6-1 to TRBJ2-6, with TRBD2 matching 13 bases. The CDR3 extends over 18 amino acids. The germline CDR1 and CDR2 sequences are MNHNS and SASEGT. The CDR3 DNA reads as TGTGCCAGCAGAGAAGGACTAGCGGGAGCGTCTGGGGCCAACGTCCTGACTTTC. It specifies CASREGLAGASGANVLTF.

The gene calls are TRBV27 and TRBJ1-1; D remains unclear. Per the germline V gene, CDR1 is MNHEY and CDR2 is SMNVEV (reference sequence). CDR3 length equals 13 residues. V lost 5 bases, J lost 5 bases, and 12 bases lay in between. The CDR3 DNA is TGTGCCAGCAGTACCCAGGCACGAACTGAAGCTTTCTTT. Residues: CASSTQARTEAFF.

The chain joins TRBV7-2 to TRBJ2-1; 9 nucleotides agree with TRBD2. Germline values: CDR1 SGHTA, CDR2 FQGNSA. This CDR3 region has 15 residues. V lost 5 bases to trimming and J lost 12 bases; unmatched junction nucleotides: 14. CDR3 bases: TGTGCCAGCAGCGGCAGCGGGGGGCCCTCGTCATCGCAGTTCTTC. Residues: CASSGSGGPSSSQFF.

This clone has more than one count but fewer than ten. The junction departs from germline at one end; a sequencing error may be responsible. The chain combines TRBV6-1 with TRBJ2-7; possibly TRBD1 for D (6 bases). The CDR3 has 11 residues. CDR1 is MNHNS and CDR2 is SASEGT in the germline V gene. The CDR3 bases are TGTGCCAGCAGTGAAGTGCGGACAGCCGATTTC. It codes for CASSEVRTADF.

This chain uses TRBV15 with TRBJ2-5, with 10 bases aligning to TRBD1. Looked up from germline, CDR1 is LNHNV and CDR2 is YYDKDF (reference sequence). V lost 0 bases, J lost 6 bases, and 10 bases stayed unmatched. CDR3 length equals 17 residues. CDR3 residues: CATSRDPFRDRGKTQYF. DNA for the CDR3: TGTGCCACCAGCAGAGACCCTTTCCGGGACAGGGGAAAGACCCAGTACTTC.